This record concerns one TCR beta chain sequence. Study processing details: Scientists estimated how many nucleated cells there were by amplifying reference gene primers. Profiling relied on immunoSEQ multiplex PCR, and the TCRdb table lists in-frame clones only, not all of them. The D gene and trimming were derived from the DNA, and the V and J assignments and clone size from that table. The table has 200,000 or so clones, roughly 88% seen once. This specimen comes from a study of blood T cell repertoires in COVID-19. About the study: From T cells, B-cell-depleted T cells, or PBMCs came the material, which was cDNA or gDNA.

Germline V CDR1 and CDR2: MNHEY, SVGAGI. CDR3 size: 12 residues. V lost 4 bases, J lost 2 bases, and 5 bases lay in between. V and J are TRBV6-5 and TRBJ1-2; no firm D call. Sequencing was performed on peripheral blood. The sequence derives from a man between 35 and 55 years old who had recovered from COVID-19. CDR3 sequence (DNA): TGTGCCAGCAGTTTCACAAACTATGGCTACACCTTC. Protein: CASSFTNYGYTF.